This T cell receptor beta chain was captured in a study of blood T cell repertoires in COVID-19. Study background: Donors in the United States, Italy and Spain gave samples during acute or convalescent COVID-19. Sample material is recorded as cDNA or gDNA derived from T cells, B-cell-depleted T cells, or PBMCs.

As originally analysed: Reference gene primers were amplified, and this amplification served to estimate nucleated cell counts. The table came from immunoSEQ multiplex PCR; TCRdb's copy has only in-frame clones and leaves some out. V and J calls and clone size are as listed in that table; D and trimming were resolved from the DNA. The profile shows over 85,000 clones, around 82% of them singletons. CDR1 SGHKS and CDR2 YYEKEE come from the germline V gene (reference sequence). CDR3 size: 12 residues. V dropped 0 bases and J dropped 8 bases, with 6 bases sitting between them. V is TRBV5-5 and J is TRBJ2-1; TRBD1 is a possible D gene (5 bases). Input material: peripheral blood. The sequence was obtained from a woman in her sixties with acute or convalescent COVID-19. The DNA of the CDR3 is TGTGCCAGCAGCTTGGGCAGGGATGAGCAGTTCTTC. It encodes CASSLGRDEQFF.